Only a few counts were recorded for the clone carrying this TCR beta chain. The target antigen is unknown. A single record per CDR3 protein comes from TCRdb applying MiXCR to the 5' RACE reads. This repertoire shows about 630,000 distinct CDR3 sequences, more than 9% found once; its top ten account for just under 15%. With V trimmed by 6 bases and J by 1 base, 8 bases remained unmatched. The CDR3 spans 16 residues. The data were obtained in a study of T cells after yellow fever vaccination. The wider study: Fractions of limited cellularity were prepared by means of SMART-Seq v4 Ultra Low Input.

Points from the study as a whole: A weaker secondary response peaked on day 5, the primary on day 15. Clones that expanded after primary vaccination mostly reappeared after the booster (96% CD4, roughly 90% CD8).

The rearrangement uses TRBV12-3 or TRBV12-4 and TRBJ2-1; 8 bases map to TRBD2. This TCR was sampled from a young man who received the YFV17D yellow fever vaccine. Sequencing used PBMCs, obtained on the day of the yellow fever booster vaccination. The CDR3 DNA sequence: TGTGCCAGCAGCCCCTACGGGAGGGGGTCCTACAATGAGCAGTTCTTC. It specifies CASSPYGRGSYNEQFF.